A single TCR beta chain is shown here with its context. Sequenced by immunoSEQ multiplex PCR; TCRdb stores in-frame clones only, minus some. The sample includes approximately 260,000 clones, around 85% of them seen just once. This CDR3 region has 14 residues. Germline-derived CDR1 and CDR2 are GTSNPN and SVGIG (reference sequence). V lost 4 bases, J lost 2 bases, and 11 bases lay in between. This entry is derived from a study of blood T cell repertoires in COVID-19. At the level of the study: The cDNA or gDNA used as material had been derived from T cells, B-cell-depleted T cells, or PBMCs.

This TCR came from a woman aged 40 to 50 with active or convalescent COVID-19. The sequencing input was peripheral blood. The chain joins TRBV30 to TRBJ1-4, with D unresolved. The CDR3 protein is CAWTGSNTNEKLFF. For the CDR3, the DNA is TGTGCCTGGACCGGGAGTAACACTAATGAAAAACTGTTTTTT.